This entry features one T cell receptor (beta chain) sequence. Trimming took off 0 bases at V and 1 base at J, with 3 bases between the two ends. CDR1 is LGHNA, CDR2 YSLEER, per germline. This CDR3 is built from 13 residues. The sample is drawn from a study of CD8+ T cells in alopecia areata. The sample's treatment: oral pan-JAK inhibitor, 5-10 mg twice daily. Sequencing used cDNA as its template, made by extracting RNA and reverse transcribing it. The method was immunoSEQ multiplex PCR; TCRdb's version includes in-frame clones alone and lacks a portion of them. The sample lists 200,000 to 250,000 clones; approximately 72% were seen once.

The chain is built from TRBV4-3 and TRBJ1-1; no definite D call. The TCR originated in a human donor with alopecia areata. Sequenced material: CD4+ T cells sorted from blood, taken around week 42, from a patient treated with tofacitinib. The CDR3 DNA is TGCGCCAGCAGCCAAGATCCGAACACTGAAGCTTTCTTT. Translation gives CASSQDPNTEAFF.